The rows below give T cell receptor beta chains drawn from one sample of a study of blood T cell repertoires in COVID-19. Assay: immunoSEQ multiplex PCR; the TCRdb copy retains only in-frame clones and omits some. Of about 77,000 clones in the sample, 75% to 90% are singletons; the top ten hold 4% to 5.5%. Sequenced input: peripheral blood. These receptors were obtained from a woman aged 70-85 years with acute or convalescent COVID-19. Each CDR3 is given with its conserved first and last residue. D genes are given only for firm matches. Clone size is shown for a subset of rows, as once, few, many or a class of expanded clone.

>NA|TRBV19|TRBJ1-2|NA
TGTGCCAGTAGGTCCGTTGACTATGGCTACACCTTC
CASRSVDYGYTF
>few|TRBV28|TRBJ1-5|NA
TGTGCCAGCAGTTTCCCCCAGGCTTATAAGGGAGGTCAGCCCCAGCATTTT
CASSFPQAYKGGQPQHF
>NA|TRBV3-1/TRBV3-2|TRBJ1-1|NA
TGTGCCAGCAGCCCTTGGGGGCGGGGGCTAGTCACTGAAGCTTTCTTT
CASSPWGRGLVTEAFF
>NA|TRBV5-6|TRBJ1-1|NA
TGTGCCAGCAGCTTGAACGGGGGGGTGAACACTGAAGCTTTCTTT
CASSLNGGVNTEAFF
>NA|TRBV6-5|TRBJ1-1|TRBD1
TGTGCCAGCAGCCCCGGGACAGCGAACACTGAAGCTTTCTTT
CASSPGTANTEAFF
>NA|TRBV9|TRBJ2-2|TRBD1
TGTGCCAGCAGCGTAGGGGACAGGGGGTGGACCGGGGAGCTGTTTTTT
CASSVGDRGWTGELFF
>NA|TRBV15|TRBJ2-1|TRBD2
TGTGCCACCAGCAGAGAAAATAGGACTAGCGGGGGGAAGGAGCAGTTCTTC
CATSRENRTSGGKEQFF
>NA|TRBV6-1|TRBJ1-6|NA
TGTGCCAGCAGTGAAGTAGTCGATTCACCCCTCCACTTT
CASSEVVDSPLHF
>few|TRBV29-1|TRBJ1-3|TRBD1
TGCAGCGTTGAAGACCCAGACAGGGGTTTTGGAAACACCATATATTTT
CSVEDPDRGFGNTIYF
>NA|TRBV29-1|TRBJ2-7|NA
TGCAGCGTTGAAGAGGACAGCACCTACGAGCAGTACTTC
CSVEEDSTYEQYF
>NA|TRBV7-2|TRBJ1-5|NA
TGTGCCAGCAGCTTGCACTCAGGGCCCCAGCATTTT
CASSLHSGPQHF
>NA|TRBV29-1|TRBJ2-5|TRBD1
TGCAGCGTTGAAGACGCCGTGGATTACAGGGGTGAGGGGGAGACCCAGTACTTC
CSVEDAVDYRGEGETQYF
>NA|TRBV11-2|TRBJ1-6|NA
TGTGCCAGCACGCGCCAAGATTCACCCCTCCACTTT
CASTRQDSPLHF
>NA|TRBV5-1|TRBJ2-2|NA
TGCGCCAGCAGCTTCAGGGAGGCCGGGGAGCTGTTTTTT
CASSFREAGELFF
>NA|TRBV10-3|TRBJ1-2|NA
TGTGCCATCAGTGAAGGAGGAGACTATGGCTACACCTTC
CAISEGGDYGYTF
>few|TRBV7-9|TRBJ1-1|NA
TGTGCCAGCAGCTTAGTATACGGAGTCATGAACACTGAAGCTTTCTTT
CASSLVYGVMNTEAFF
>NA|TRBV2|TRBJ1-2|TRBD1
TGTGCCAGCAGTGAGGGGACAGGGTATGGCTACACCTTC
CASSEGTGYGYTF
>NA|TRBV3-1/TRBV3-2|TRBJ2-1|TRBD2
TGTGCCAGCAGCCTTTCTCTAGCGGGGGAGCAGTTCTTC
CASSLSLAGEQFF
>NA|TRBV6-5|TRBJ2-2|NA
TGTGCCATTTGCCGGGACAAGCTCCCCGGGGAGCTGTTTTTT
CAICRDKLPGELFF
>NA|TRBV9|TRBJ1-4|NA
TGTGCCAGCAGCGTAGGCAGGGGAGCAACTAATGAAAAACTGTTTTTT
CASSVGRGATNEKLFF
>NA|TRBV6-5|TRBJ1-2|TRBD1
TGTGCCAGCACCACACAGGGGTACTATGGCTACACCTTC
CASTTQGYYGYTF
>few|TRBV29-1|TRBJ1-4|NA
TGCAGCGTTCTAGGGGATGGGCGTGAAAAACTGTTTTTT
CSVLGDGREKLFF
>NA|TRBV27|TRBJ2-1|TRBD1
TGTGCCAGCAGTTCACCGGGACAGGGCTCCTACAATGAGCAGTTCTTC
CASSSPGQGSYNEQFF
>once|TRBV7-2|TRBJ2-5|TRBD2
TGTGCCAGCAGCTCTAGCGGGGTGTACCAAGAGACCCAGTACTTC
CASSSSGVYQETQYF
>NA|TRBV11-2|TRBJ2-7|NA
TGTGCCAGCAGCCGAAACCGGGACATATCCTACGAGCAGTACTTC
CASSRNRDISYEQYF
>NA|TRBV18|TRBJ1-1|NA
TGTGCCAGCTCACCGGCGGGTACTGAAGCTTTCTTT
CASSPAGTEAFF
>NA|TRBV5-4|TRBJ2-1|TRBD1
TGTGCCAGCAGTTCATACAGGGGACCCTACAATGAGCAGTTCTTC
CASSSYRGPYNEQFF
>NA|TRBV9|TRBJ1-2|NA
TGTGCCAGCAGCGTAGGAGGCTATGGCTACACCTTC
CASSVGGYGYTF
>few|TRBV7-9|TRBJ2-1|TRBD2
TGTGCCAGCAGCCCCGGGACTAGCGGGGGGGCCCTTTTGTTCTTC
CASSPGTSGGALLFF
>NA|TRBV19|TRBJ1-1|TRBD1
TGTGCCAGTAGTACTCGGACAGGGGGCACTGAAGCTTTCTTT
CASSTRTGGTEAFF
>NA|TRBV15|TRBJ2-5|NA
TGTGCCACCAGCGGGTTCCCCCAGTTCGGAGCTGGAGAGACCCAGTACTTC
CATSGFPQFGAGETQYF
>NA|TRBV18|TRBJ1-2|NA
TGTGCCAGCTCACCGAACTACAATAACTATGGCTACACCTTC
CASSPNYNNYGYTF
>few|TRBV4-1|TRBJ1-2|NA
TGCGCCAGCAGCCAAGAGGCGGGTGCTAACTATGGCTACACCTTC
CASSQEAGANYGYTF
>once|TRBV18|TRBJ2-3|NA
TGTGCCAGCTCAAGTAGTCCAGGGAACACAGATACGCAGTATTTT
CASSSSPGNTDTQYF
>NA|TRBV28|TRBJ1-2|NA
TGTGCCAGCAGGCTCCAGGCTAACTATGGCTACACCTTC
CASRLQANYGYTF
>NA|TRBV5-1|TRBJ1-2|NA
TGCGCCAGCGCGCCTGACGAGGCGGCCGTCGTCTATGGCTACACCTTC
CASAPDEAAVVYGYTF
>NA|TRBV11-3|TRBJ2-5|TRBD2
TGTGCCAGCAGCCTAGCGGTTTTGGAGACCCAGTACTTC
CASSLAVLETQYF
>NA|TRBV5-1|TRBJ2-3|NA
TGCGCCAGCAGCAGGGGGGGGCGTGAAGATACGCAGTATTTT
CASSRGGREDTQYF
>NA|TRBV7-9|TRBJ2-1|TRBD2
TGTGCCAGCAGCTTGGGCGGGGGGGTTTACAATGAGCAGTTCTTC
CASSLGGGVYNEQFF
>once|TRBV10-3|TRBJ1-1|TRBD1
TGTGCCATCAGTGACCCGGGACAGGGAGGCACTGAAGCTTTCTTT
CAISDPGQGGTEAFF
>NA|TRBV7-3|TRBJ2-2|TRBD1
TGTGCCAGCGGGACAGGGAACACCGGGGAGCTGTTTTTT
CASGTGNTGELFF
>NA|TRBV7-9|TRBJ1-5|NA
TGTGCCAGCAGCTCGACGGGGGGGGAGAATCAGCCCCAGCATTTT
CASSSTGGENQPQHF
>NA|TRBV27|TRBJ2-7|NA
TGTGCCAGCAGTCGTACAGGGAGCTCCTACGAGCAGTACTTC
CASSRTGSSYEQYF
>NA|TRBV7-9|TRBJ2-1|NA
TGTGCCAGCAGCTTTTGGCTAGTGGGTAAAAACTCCTACAATGAGCAGTTCTTC
CASSFWLVGKNSYNEQFF
>NA|TRBV9|TRBJ1-3|NA
TGTGCCAGCAGCGTGAGCCCGGGAGGGTCTGGAAACACCATATATTTT
CASSVSPGGSGNTIYF
>few|TRBV7-9|TRBJ1-3|NA
TGTGCCAGCAGCTTAGGACAGAGCTCTGGAAACACCATATATTTT
CASSLGQSSGNTIYF
>few|TRBV11-1|TRBJ2-5|TRBD2
TGTGCCAGCAGCTCATGGCGGGGGGCCAGTAGAGAGACCCAGTACTTC
CASSSWRGASRETQYF
>NA|TRBV11-2|TRBJ1-2|TRBD1
TGTGCCAGCAGCTTAGACGGGACAGGGGACCCTGGCTACACCTTC
CASSLDGTGDPGYTF
>NA|TRBV6-5|TRBJ2-7|NA
TGTGCCAGCAGGCCAGGGGTGAACGAGCAGTACTTC
CASRPGVNEQYF
>NA|TRBV11-2|TRBJ1-4|NA
TGTGCCAGCAGCACTCCAGGGTGGTCTAATGAAAAACTGTTTTTT
CASSTPGWSNEKLFF
>NA|TRBV5-1|TRBJ1-4|NA
TGCGCCAGCAGCCTAGCACTGGTGACACTCGGTAATGAAAAACTGTTTTTT
CASSLALVTLGNEKLFF
>NA|TRBV19|TRBJ1-5|TRBD1
TGTGCCAGTGGTCTAAACAGGGGTAATCAGCCCCAGCATTTT
CASGLNRGNQPQHF
>NA|TRBV29-1|TRBJ2-3|NA
TGCAGCGTTGAAGGGGGCCCTGGCACAGATACGCAGTATTTT
CSVEGGPGTDTQYF
>NA|TRBV7-9|TRBJ1-2|NA
TGTGCCAGCAGCCCTACCGACCCAGACTTCTATGGCTACACCTTC
CASSPTDPDFYGYTF
>NA|TRBV9|TRBJ2-1|NA
TGTGCCAGCAGCGTAGTTCCCGCGGGGGCGGGGAATGAGCAGTTCTTC
CASSVVPAGAGNEQFF
>NA|TRBV7-7|TRBJ1-3|TRBD1
TGTGCTAGCAGCCCCCGGACAGGGTTTGGAAACACCATATATTTT
CASSPRTGFGNTIYF
>few|TRBV4-1|TRBJ2-7|NA
TGCGCCAGCAGCCAAGAGAGGACGGACACGTTCGAGCAGTACTTC
CASSQERTDTFEQYF
>NA|TRBV7-9|TRBJ1-2|TRBD1
TGTGCCAGCAGCTTAGCGTGGGGACAGGGAGCTGGCTACACCTTC
CASSLAWGQGAGYTF
>NA|TRBV19|TRBJ1-5|TRBD1
TGTGCCAGTGGGCCGGACAGGGTGGATCAGCCCCAGCATTTT
CASGPDRVDQPQHF
>NA|TRBV6-2/TRBV6-3|TRBJ2-3|TRBD1
TGTGCCAGCGGTTCCGGGACAGGGGGAGCAGATACGCAGTATTTT
CASGSGTGGADTQYF